The 2 T cell receptor beta chains in this list originate from one sample, sequenced in a study of T cell changes during pregnancy in multiple sclerosis. Measured with immunoSEQ multiplex PCR; TCRdb has only the in-frame clones, and not every one. This repertoire shows some 38,000 clones, 88% found once; its top ten account for 6% to 7.5%. The source was CD8+ T cells from peripheral blood mononuclear cells, collected in the third trimester of pregnancy. The receptor set was obtained from a female donor with multiple sclerosis, enrolled in a pregnancy study.

This clone was seen a handful of times. The DNA of the CDR3 is TGTGCCAGCAGCTCAGACAGTTACACTGAAGCTTTCTTT. Residues: CASSSDSYTEAFF. V and J are TRBV7-2 and TRBJ1-1, with D tentatively TRBD1 (5 bases). This CDR3 contains 13 residues. From germline, CDR1 is SGHTA and CDR2 FQGNSA. Deletions cut 4 bases from V and 3 bases from J, with 9 bases between.

This clone was seen only once. The V call is TRBV7-2, the J call TRBJ2-7, with no clear D. This CDR3 is built from 13 residues. CDR1 is SGHTA and CDR2 is FQGNSA in the germline V gene. Trimming shortened V by 3 bases and J by 1 base, and 7 bases separated the two germline ends. CDR3 DNA sequence: TGTGCCAGCAGCTTTTTCCTGTCCTACGAGCAGTACTTC. Translation gives CASSFFLSYEQYF. The complete variable domain, with remaining parts taken from reference TRBV7-2 and TRBJ2-7, reads GAGVSQSPSNKVTEKGKDVELRCDPISGHTALYWYRQSLGQGLEFLIYFQGNSAPDKSGLPSDRFSAERTGGSVSTLTIQRTQQEDSAVYLCASSFFLSYEQYFGPGTRLTVT.